A single sample is the source of the 25 T cell receptor beta chains below, sequenced in a study of monozygotic twins with cystic fibrosis listed by TCRdb under 2021. Libraries were constructed by the immunoSEQ multiplex PCR assay. TCRdb took over this immuneACCESS table, retaining in-frame rearrangements with V and J assigned. Such tables are incomplete; in checked studies, under half of the missing clones stem from an unresolved V gene, and the remainder is unexplained. For this sample there are tens of thousands of clones; roughly 96% appear just once. The ten largest clonotypes hold about 0.16% of the sample. Sequencing used blood. All receptors derive from a girl aged 2-10 years with cystic fibrosis.

V gene TRBV30 combines with J gene TRBJ2-7; 7 positions match TRBD1. The CDR3 is 15 amino acids. Unmatched junction bases numbered 7, after V lost 2 bases and J lost 0 bases. CDR1 is GTSNPN, CDR2 SVGIG, per germline (reference sequence). The DNA of the CDR3 is TGTGCCTGGAGTAGGGGACAGACGATCTCCTACGAGCAGTACTTC. Translation gives CAWSRGQTISYEQYF.

This chain uses TRBV7-2 with TRBJ1-2; D uncertain. The germline V and J ends were trimmed by 5 bases and 0 bases, with 13 bases remaining between them. The CDR3 has 15 residues. Germline-derived CDR1 and CDR2 are SGHTA and FQGNSA. The CDR3 coding sequence is TGTGCCAGCAGCCCGTCCTCGGGGACTAACTATGGCTACACCTTC. This encodes CASSPSSGTNYGYTF.

J is TRBJ1-1 and V is TRBV6-1; 10 bases map to TRBD1. This CDR3 comprises 14 residues. Germline values: CDR1 MNHNS, CDR2 SASEGT. V gave up 7 bases and J gave up 5 bases; unmatched junction bases: 7. The CDR3 DNA reads TGTGCCAGCACCTGGGACAGGGGAGGAACTGAAGCTTTCTTT. This sequence encodes CASTWDRGGTEAFF.

This rearrangement joins TRBV7-6 to TRBJ2-7; D gene uncertain. Germline V lookup: CDR1 SGHVS, CDR2 FNYEAQ. The V end was cut by 1 base, the J end by 0 bases, with 7 bases between. The CDR3 loop spans 14 amino acids. The CDR3 is CASSLEYSSYEQYF. The CDR3 DNA follows: TGTGCCAGCAGCTTAGAATACAGCTCCTACGAGCAGTACTTC. The full variable domain, its missing parts supplied by reference TRBV7-6 and TRBJ2-7, is GAGVSQSPRYKVTKRGQDVALRCDPISGHVSLYWYRQALGQGPEFLTYFNYEAQQDKSGLPNDRFSAERPEGSISTLTIQRTEQRDSAMYRCASSLEYSSYEQYFGPGTRLTVT.

The CDR3 loop reads CASSHRRGLNTEAFF. The CDR3 DNA sequence: TGTGCCAGCAGCCACCGCAGGGGTTTGAACACTGAAGCTTTCTTT. The V call is TRBV5-6, the J call TRBJ1-1; a possible D gene is TRBD1 (6 bases). V was clipped by 4 bases and J by 0 bases, with 13 bases between them. Germline lookup yields CDR1 SGHDT and CDR2 YYEEEE. The CDR3 spans 15 residues.

The chain employs TRBV7-2 and TRBJ2-7; no reliable D call. The ends were cut back, 1 base at V and 2 bases at J, with 9 bases in the middle. The germline CDR1 and CDR2 sequences are SGHTA and FQGNSA. CDR3 size: 14 residues. CDR3 loop: CASSLVGIPYEQYF. Here the CDR3 DNA reads TGTGCCAGCAGCTTAGTAGGGATCCCCTACGAGCAGTACTTC.

The chain is built from TRBV28 and TRBJ1-3; D remains ambiguous. The germline gives CDR1 MDHEN, CDR2 SYDVKM. The V and J ends lost 10 bases and 4 bases respectively, with 11 bases between them. CDR3 size: 12 residues. The CDR3, as DNA: TGTGCCATCAAGTCGGGGGGAAACACCATATATTTT. Amino acid sequence: CAIKSGGNTIYF.

The chain recombines TRBV6-1 with TRBJ1-2; possible D gene TRBD1, 5 bases. This CDR3 is 16 amino acids long. Germline V gives CDR1 MNHNS, CDR2 SASEGT. The V and J ends lost 0 bases and 3 bases respectively, with 14 bases between them. CDR3: CASSEAGWGGDYGYTF. CDR3 DNA: TGTGCCAGCAGTGAAGCGGGCTGGGGGGGGGACTATGGCTACACCTTC.

This sequence joins TRBV30 and TRBJ1-6; 8 bases align to TRBD1. The germline gives CDR1 GTSNPN, CDR2 SVGIG (reference sequence). This CDR3 has 15 residues. Trimming at V came to 0 bases and at J to 8 bases, leaving 6 bases not matched to a gene. The CDR3 region has the DNA TGTGCCTGGAGTGTACGCCAGGGGGCAGATTCACCCCTCCACTTT. This gives the protein CAWSVRQGADSPLHF.

The genes are TRBV14 and TRBJ2-1, with unresolved D. V gave up 0 bases and J gave up 4 bases, with 4 bases separating them. Germline CDR1 and CDR2: SGHDN and FVKESK. The CDR3 consists of 13 residues. The CDR3 region has the DNA TGTGCCAGCAGCCAAGATTATTACAATGAGCAGTTCTTC. Encoded protein: CASSQDYYNEQFF.

The chain is built from TRBV11-2 and TRBJ1-1, with TRBD1 matching 7 bases. J lost 0 bases, V lost 5 bases, and 6 bases had no gene match. Per germline, CDR1 SGHAT and CDR2 FQNNGV. The CDR3 totals 15 residues. The CDR3 is CASSPGQLMNTEAFF. Written as DNA, the CDR3 is TGTGCCAGCAGCCCGGGACAGCTGATGAACACTGAAGCTTTCTTT.

The rearrangement joins TRBV18 to TRBJ2-7, with 7 bases lining up with TRBD2. V lost 3 bases, J lost 5 bases, and 16 bases stayed unmatched. From germline, CDR1 is KGHSH and CDR2 LQKENI. The CDR3 length is 17 residues. Here the CDR3 reads CASSPTRDYTSSHEQYF. CDR3 sequence (DNA): TGTGCCAGCTCACCGACCCGGGACTATACTTCCTCTCACGAGCAGTACTTC.

The CDR3 DNA is TGTGCCAGCAGTTTGCGTCCGGGACACATCTATGGCTACACCTTC. It specifies CASSLRPGHIYGYTF. J is TRBJ1-2 and V is TRBV27, with D possibly TRBD1 on 6 matching bases. This CDR3 is 15 amino acids long. Deletions cut 3 bases from V and 4 bases from J, with 15 bases between. Germline V lookup: CDR1 MNHEY, CDR2 SMNVEV (reference sequence).

V and J are TRBV29-1 and TRBJ1-1; unclear D gene. This CDR3 has 8 residues. Trimming pared 8 bases from V and 14 bases from J, leaving 12 bases between. Germline V gives CDR1 SQVTM, CDR2 ANQGSEA. The CDR3 here is CSPVVQFF. In DNA, the CDR3 is TGCAGCCCTGTAGTTCAGTTCTTT. Full variable domain (missing parts from reference TRBV29-1 and TRBJ1-1): SAVISQKPSRDICQRGTSLTIQCQVDSQVTMMFWYRQQPGQSLTLIATANQGSEATYESGFVIDKFPISRPNLTFSTLTVSNMSPEDSSIYLCSPVVQFFGQGTRLTVV.

The sample holds one count of this clone. The chain links TRBV9 to TRBJ1-4, with D perhaps TRBD1 (5 bases). Germline CDR1 reads SGDLS; CDR2 reads YYNGEE. Trimming removed 0 bases at V and 7 bases at J, with 13 bases between. The CDR3 sequence is 15 residues long. This CDR3 is CASSVVPGPTEKLFF. The DNA for the CDR3 is TGTGCCAGCAGCGTAGTCCCGGGGCCTACTGAAAAACTGTTTTTT.

V gene TRBV30 combines with J gene TRBJ2-3, with D perhaps matching TRBD2 (5 bases). Per the germline V gene, CDR1 is GTSNPN and CDR2 is SVGIG (reference sequence). The V gene lost 4 bases and the J gene lost 1 base, with 12 bases spanning the gap. The CDR3 is 14 amino acids. The CDR3 DNA reads as TGTGCCTGGAATCAGCGGAGACGCACAGATACGCAGTATTTT. Its translation is CAWNQRRRTDTQYF.

The chain employs TRBV6-1 and TRBJ2-2; D remains ambiguous. The CDR3 is made up of 14 amino acids. V lost 2 bases and J lost 1, with 5 bases in between. Germline V gives CDR1 MNHNS, CDR2 SASEGT. The CDR3 DNA reads as TGTGCCAGCAGTGAATCACTGAACACCGGGGAGCTGTTTTTT. It yields the protein CASSESLNTGELFF.

This chain joins TRBV4-1 and TRBJ2-5; D possibly corresponds to TRBD1 (6 bases). The CDR3 runs 11 residues. V gave up 4 bases and J gave up 7 bases, with 7 bases separating them. Germline CDR1 and CDR2: MGHRA and YSYEKL. The CDR3 protein is CASSLGGTQYF. The CDR3 DNA reads TGCGCCAGCAGCCTAGGGGGGACCCAGTACTTC.

This chain joins TRBV27 and TRBJ2-5, with D possibly TRBD2 on 6 matching bases. Trimming pared 8 bases from V and 4 bases from J, leaving 20 bases between. There are 15 residues in the CDR3. The germline gives CDR1 MNHEY, CDR2 SMNVEV (reference sequence). Written as DNA, the CDR3 is TGTGCCAGCGGTACACGGAGGGGCCTTAGAGAGACCCAGTACTTC. It encodes CASGTRRGLRETQYF.

This sequence joins TRBV5-4 and TRBJ1-2; D possibly corresponds to TRBD1 (5 bases). The CDR3 sequence is 14 residues long. The germline V gene encodes CDR1 SGHNT and CDR2 YYREEE (reference sequence). With 3 bases removed from V and 3 bases from J, the gap between germline ends came to 12 bases. The CDR3 region is CASSWPTGDYGYTF. The CDR3, as DNA: TGTGCCAGCAGCTGGCCTACAGGAGACTATGGCTACACCTTC.

The chain carries TRBV19 and TRBJ1-6, with no clear D. Germline V gene sequence: CDR1 LNHDA, CDR2 SQIVND (reference sequence). The ends were cut back, 2 bases at V and 7 bases at J, with 9 bases in the middle. CDR3 length: 14 amino acids. The CDR3, as DNA: TGTGCCAGTAGTATAAGGCCCACAAATTCACCCCTCCACTTT. Residues: CASSIRPTNSPLHF. Looking up the rest from reference TRBV19 and TRBJ1-6 gives the full variable domain: DGGITQSPKYLFRKEGQNVTLSCEQNLNHDAMYWYRQDPGQGLRLIYYSQIVNDFQKGDIAEGYSVSREKKESFPLTVTSAQKNPTAFYLCASSIRPTNSPLHFGNGTRLTVT.

V and J are TRBV14 and TRBJ2-4; D is possibly TRBD2 (5 bases). The germline V and J ends were trimmed by 0 bases and 9 bases, with 9 bases remaining between them. Germline V CDR1 and CDR2: SGHDN, FVKESK. The CDR3 totals 13 residues. The CDR3 is CASSQEGRGIQYF. The CDR3 DNA sequence: TGTGCCAGCAGCCAAGAAGGACGGGGCATTCAGTACTTC.

This rearrangement joins TRBV28 to TRBJ2-5, with D perhaps TRBD1 or TRBD2 (5 bases each). The V end was cut by 8 bases, the J end by 1 base, with 11 bases between. CDR1 is MDHEN, CDR2 SYDVKM, per germline. This CDR3 has 13 amino acids. CDR3 DNA sequence: TGTGCCAGCCTGGGGACCAGCCAAGAGACCCAGTACTTC. Protein product: CASLGTSQETQYF.

The chain combines TRBV12-5 with TRBJ2-2, with 10 bases fitting TRBD1. Germline assignment: CDR1 LGHNT and CDR2 FRNRAP. This CDR3 spans 17 amino acids. V lost 5 bases to trimming and J lost 1 base; unmatched junction nucleotides: 7. This chain's CDR3 is CASGPDRGRRNTGELFF. As DNA, the CDR3 is TGTGCTAGTGGTCCCGACAGGGGGCGGCGGAACACCGGGGAGCTGTTTTTT. Variable domain in full (rest from reference TRBV12-5 and TRBJ2-2): DARVTQTPRHKVTEMGQEVTMRCQPILGHNTVFWYRQTMMQGLELLAYFRNRAPLDDSGMPKDRFSAEMPDATLATLKIQPSEPRDSAVYFCASGPDRGRRNTGELFFGEGSRLTVL.

J is TRBJ1-2 and V is TRBV29-1; no clear D. This CDR3 spans 14 amino acids. Germline CDR1 is SQVTM and CDR2 is ANQGSEA. V shed 6 bases and J shed 7 bases, with 21 bases lying between them. CDR3 coding DNA: TGCAGCGTCCCTGGTCGGGGTAACGAGCCTGGCTACACCTTC. Translation gives CSVPGRGNEPGYTF.